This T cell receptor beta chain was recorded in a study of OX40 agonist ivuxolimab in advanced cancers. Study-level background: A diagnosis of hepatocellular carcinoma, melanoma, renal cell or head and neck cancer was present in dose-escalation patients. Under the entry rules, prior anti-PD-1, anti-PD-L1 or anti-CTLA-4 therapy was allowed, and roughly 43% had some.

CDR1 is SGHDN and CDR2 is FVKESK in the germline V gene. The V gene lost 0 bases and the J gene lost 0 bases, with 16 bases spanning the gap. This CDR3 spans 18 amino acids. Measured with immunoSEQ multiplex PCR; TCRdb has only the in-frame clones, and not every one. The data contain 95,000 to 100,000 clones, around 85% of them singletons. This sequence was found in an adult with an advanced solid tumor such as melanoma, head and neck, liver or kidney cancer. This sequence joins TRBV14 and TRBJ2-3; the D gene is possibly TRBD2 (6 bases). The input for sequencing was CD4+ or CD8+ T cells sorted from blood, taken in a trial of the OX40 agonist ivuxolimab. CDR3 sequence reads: CASSQEGRMGVSTDTQYF. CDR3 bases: TGTGCCAGCAGCCAAGAGGGGAGGATGGGGGTCAGCACAGATACGCAGTATTTT.